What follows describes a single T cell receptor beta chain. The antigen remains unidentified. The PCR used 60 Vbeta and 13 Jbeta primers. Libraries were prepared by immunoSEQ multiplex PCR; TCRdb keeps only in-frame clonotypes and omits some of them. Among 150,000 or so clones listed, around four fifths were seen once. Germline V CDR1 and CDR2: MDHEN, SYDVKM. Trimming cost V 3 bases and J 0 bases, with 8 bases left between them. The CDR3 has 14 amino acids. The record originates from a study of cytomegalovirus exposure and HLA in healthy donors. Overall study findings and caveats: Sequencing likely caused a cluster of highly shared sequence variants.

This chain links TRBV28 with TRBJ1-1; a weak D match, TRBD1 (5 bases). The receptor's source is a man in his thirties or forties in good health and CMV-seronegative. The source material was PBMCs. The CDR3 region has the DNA TGTGCCAGCAGTTTTTACAGGATGAACACTGAAGCTTTCTTT. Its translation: CASSFYRMNTEAFF.